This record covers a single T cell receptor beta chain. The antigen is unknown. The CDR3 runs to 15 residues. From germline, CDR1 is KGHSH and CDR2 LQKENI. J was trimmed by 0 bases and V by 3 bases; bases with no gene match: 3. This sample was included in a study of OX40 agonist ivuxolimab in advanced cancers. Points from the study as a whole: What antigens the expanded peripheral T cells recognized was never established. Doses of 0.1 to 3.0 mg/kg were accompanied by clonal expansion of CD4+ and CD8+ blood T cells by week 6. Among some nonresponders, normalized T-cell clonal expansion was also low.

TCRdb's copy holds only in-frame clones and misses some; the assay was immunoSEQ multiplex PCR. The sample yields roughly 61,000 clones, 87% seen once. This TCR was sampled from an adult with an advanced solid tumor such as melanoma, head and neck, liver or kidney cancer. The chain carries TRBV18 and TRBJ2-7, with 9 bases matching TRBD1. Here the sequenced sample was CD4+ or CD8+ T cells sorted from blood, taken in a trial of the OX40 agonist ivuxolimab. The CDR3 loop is CASSPRTGDSYEQYF. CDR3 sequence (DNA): TGTGCCAGCTCACCCCGGACAGGGGACTCCTACGAGCAGTACTTC.